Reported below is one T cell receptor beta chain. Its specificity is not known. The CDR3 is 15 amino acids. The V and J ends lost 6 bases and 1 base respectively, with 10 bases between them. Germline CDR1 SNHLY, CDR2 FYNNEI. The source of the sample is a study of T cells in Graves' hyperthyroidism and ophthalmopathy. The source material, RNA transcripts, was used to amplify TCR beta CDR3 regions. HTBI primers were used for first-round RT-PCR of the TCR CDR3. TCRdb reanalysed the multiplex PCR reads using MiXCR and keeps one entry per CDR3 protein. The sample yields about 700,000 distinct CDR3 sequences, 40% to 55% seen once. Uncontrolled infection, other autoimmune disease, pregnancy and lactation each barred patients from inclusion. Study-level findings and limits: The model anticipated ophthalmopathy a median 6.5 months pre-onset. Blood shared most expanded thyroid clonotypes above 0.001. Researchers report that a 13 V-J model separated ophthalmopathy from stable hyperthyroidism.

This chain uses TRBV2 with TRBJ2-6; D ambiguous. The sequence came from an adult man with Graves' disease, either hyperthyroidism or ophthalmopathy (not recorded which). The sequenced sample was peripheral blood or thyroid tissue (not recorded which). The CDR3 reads CASSQALSGANVLTF. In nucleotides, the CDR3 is TGTGCCAGCAGCCAAGCCTTATCTGGGGCCAACGTCCTGACTTTC. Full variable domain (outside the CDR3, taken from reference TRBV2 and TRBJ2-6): EPEVTQTPSHQVTQMGQEVILRCVPISNHLYFYWYRQILGQKVEFLVSFYNNEISEKSEIFDDQFSVERPDGSNFTLKIRSTKLEDSAMYFCASSQALSGANVLTFGAGSRLTVL.